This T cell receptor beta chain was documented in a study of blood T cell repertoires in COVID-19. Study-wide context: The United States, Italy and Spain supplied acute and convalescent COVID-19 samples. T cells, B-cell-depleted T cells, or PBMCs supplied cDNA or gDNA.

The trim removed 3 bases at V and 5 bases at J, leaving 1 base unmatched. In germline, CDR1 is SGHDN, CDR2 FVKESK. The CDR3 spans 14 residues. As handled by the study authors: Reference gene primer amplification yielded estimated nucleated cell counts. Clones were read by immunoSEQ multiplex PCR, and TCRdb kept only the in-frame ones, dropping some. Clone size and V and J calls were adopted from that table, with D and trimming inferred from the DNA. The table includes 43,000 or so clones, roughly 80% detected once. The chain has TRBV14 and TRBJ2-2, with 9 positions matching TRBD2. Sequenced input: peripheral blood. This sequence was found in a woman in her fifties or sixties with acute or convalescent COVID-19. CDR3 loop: CASSQRGGTGELFF. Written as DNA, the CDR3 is TGTGCCAGCAGCCAGCGGGGGGGGACCGGGGAGCTGTTTTTT.